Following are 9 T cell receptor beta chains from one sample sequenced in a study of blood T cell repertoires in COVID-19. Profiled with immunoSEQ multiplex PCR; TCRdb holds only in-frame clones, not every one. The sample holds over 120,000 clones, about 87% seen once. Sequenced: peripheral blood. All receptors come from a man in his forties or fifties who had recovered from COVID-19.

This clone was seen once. Here the CDR3 DNA reads TGTGCCAGCAGTCCGACAACAGATACGCAGTATTTT. Translated: CASSPTTDTQYF. V usage is TRBV12-3 or TRBV12-4 and J usage is TRBJ2-3, with D uncertain. V lost 5 bases and J lost 3, with 6 bases in between. This CDR3 spans 12 amino acids.

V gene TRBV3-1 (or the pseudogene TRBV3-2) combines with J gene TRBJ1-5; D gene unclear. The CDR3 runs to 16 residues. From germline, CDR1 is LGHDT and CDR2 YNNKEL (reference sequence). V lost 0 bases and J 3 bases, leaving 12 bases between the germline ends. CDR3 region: CASSQDFLLVNQPQHF. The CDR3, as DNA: TGTGCCAGCAGCCAAGATTTTCTCCTTGTCAATCAGCCCCAGCATTTT.

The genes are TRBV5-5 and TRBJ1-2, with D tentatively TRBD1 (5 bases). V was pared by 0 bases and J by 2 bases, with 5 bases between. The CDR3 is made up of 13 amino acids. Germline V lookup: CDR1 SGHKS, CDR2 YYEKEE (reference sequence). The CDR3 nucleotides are TGTGCCAGCAGCTTGGGACAGAACTATGGCTACACCTTC. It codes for CASSLGQNYGYTF.

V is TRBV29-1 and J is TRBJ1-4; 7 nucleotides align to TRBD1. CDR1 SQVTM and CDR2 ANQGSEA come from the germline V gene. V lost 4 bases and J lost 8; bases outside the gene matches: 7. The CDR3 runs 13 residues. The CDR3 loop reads CSVGAGGGEKLFF. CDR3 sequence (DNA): TGCAGCGTTGGGGCAGGGGGAGGAGAAAAACTGTTTTTT.

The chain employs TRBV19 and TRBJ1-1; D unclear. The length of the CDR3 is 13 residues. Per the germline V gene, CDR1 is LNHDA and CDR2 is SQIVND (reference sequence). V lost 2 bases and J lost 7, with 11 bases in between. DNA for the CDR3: TGTGCCAGTAGTATACGCGGAGGGATTGAAGCTTTCTTT. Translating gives CASSIRGGIEAFF.

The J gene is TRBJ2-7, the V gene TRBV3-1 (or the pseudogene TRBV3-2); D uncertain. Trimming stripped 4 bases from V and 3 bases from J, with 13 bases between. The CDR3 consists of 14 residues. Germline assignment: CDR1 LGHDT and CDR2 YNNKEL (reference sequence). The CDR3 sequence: CASSLSLGHYEQYF. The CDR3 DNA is TGTGCCAGCAGCCTGTCGTTGGGCCACTACGAGCAGTACTTC.

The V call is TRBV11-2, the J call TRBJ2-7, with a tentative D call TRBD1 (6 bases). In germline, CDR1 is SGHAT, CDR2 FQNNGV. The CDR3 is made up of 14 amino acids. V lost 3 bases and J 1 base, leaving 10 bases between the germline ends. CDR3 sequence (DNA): TGTGCCAGCAGCTTTCGACAGGTTTCCTACGAGCAGTACTTC. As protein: CASSFRQVSYEQYF.

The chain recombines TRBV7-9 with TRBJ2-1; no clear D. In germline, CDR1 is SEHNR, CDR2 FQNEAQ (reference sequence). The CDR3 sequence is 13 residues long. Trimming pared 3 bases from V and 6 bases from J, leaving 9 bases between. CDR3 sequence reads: CASSFRAANEQFF. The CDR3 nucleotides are TGTGCCAGCAGCTTCCGAGCTGCCAATGAGCAGTTCTTC.

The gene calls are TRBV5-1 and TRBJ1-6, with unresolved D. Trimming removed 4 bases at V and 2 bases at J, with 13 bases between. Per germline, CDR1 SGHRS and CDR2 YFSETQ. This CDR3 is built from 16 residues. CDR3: CASSLAPGTYNSPLHF. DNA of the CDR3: TGCGCCAGCAGCCTGGCCCCCGGTACCTATAATTCACCCCTCCACTTT.